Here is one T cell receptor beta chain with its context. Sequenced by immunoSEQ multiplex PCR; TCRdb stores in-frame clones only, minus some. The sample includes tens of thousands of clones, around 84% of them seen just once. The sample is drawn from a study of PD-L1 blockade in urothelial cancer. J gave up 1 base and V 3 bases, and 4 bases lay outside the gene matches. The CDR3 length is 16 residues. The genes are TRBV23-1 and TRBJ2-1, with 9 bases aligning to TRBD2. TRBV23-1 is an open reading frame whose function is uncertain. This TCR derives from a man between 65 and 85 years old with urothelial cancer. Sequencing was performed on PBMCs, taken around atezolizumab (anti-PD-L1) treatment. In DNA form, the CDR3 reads TGCGCCAGCAGTCATCAAACTAGCGGGTCCTACAATGAGCAGTTCTTC. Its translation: CASSHQTSGSYNEQFF.